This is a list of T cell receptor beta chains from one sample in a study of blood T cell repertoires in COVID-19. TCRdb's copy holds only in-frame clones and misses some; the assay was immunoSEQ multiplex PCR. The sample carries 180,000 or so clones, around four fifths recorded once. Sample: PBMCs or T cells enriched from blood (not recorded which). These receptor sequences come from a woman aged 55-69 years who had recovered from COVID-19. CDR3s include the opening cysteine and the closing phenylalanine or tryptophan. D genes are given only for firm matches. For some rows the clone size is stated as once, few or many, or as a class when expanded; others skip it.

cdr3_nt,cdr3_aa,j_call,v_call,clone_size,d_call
TGTGCCAGCAGTTTCGACATACGCAGTGGCTACACCTTC,CASSFDIRSGYTF,TRBJ1-2,TRBV12-3/TRBV12-4,NA,NA
TGTGCCAGCTCTCCGAGGTCCATGTCCTACAATGAGCAGTTCTTC,CASSPRSMSYNEQFF,TRBJ2-1,TRBV18,NA,NA
TGCGCCAGCAGCCAAGAAGGGCTAGCACCCTACGAGCAGTACTTC,CASSQEGLAPYEQYF,TRBJ2-7,TRBV4-1,NA,NA
TGCGCCAGCAGCCCGGGACTAGAATTTGGCACAGATACGCAGTATTTT,CASSPGLEFGTDTQYF,TRBJ2-3,TRBV5-1,once,TRBD2
TGTGCCAGCAGTCCCTTTAGCCTAGCGGGAAACAATGAGCAGTTCTTC,CASSPFSLAGNNEQFF,TRBJ2-1,TRBV6-4,NA,TRBD2
TGCGCCAGCAGCGAGTACAGGGGGCTTGGTGAGCAGTTCTTC,CASSEYRGLGEQFF,TRBJ2-1,TRBV5-1,NA,TRBD1
TGTGCCAGCAGCTTAGGTCGGCGCAGGGGAATATATGGCTACACCTTC,CASSLGRRRGIYGYTF,TRBJ1-2,TRBV7-8,NA,NA
TGTGCCAGCAGTTACAGTAGCGGGGAAGTGGCGTTCTTC,CASSYSSGEVAFF,TRBJ2-1,TRBV5-6,many,TRBD2
TGTGCCAGCAGTGTATCAGAGACCCAGTACTTC,CASSVSETQYF,TRBJ2-5,TRBV2,NA,NA
TGTGCCAGCAGGCCTACAGAGAACTATGGCTACACCTTC,CASRPTENYGYTF,TRBJ1-2,TRBV27,NA,NA
TGTGCCAGCCGCGGGACAGGGAATCAGCCCCAGCATTTT,CASRGTGNQPQHF,TRBJ1-5,TRBV2,NA,TRBD1
TGCAGCGTTGGCAGCTCCTACAATGAGCAGTTCTTC,CSVGSSYNEQFF,TRBJ2-1,TRBV29-1,NA,NA
TGTGCCAGCAGTGACGGAGAACAGCCCCAGCATTTT,CASSDGEQPQHF,TRBJ1-5,TRBV6-1,NA,NA
TGCGCCAGCAGCTTGGACGGGGTTTCGGGTTCACCCCTCCACTTT,CASSLDGVSGSPLHF,TRBJ1-6,TRBV5-1,NA,NA
TGTGCCAGCAGCCCCGAGGACTGGGGCAATCAGCCCCAGCATTTT,CASSPEDWGNQPQHF,TRBJ1-5,TRBV2,NA,NA
TGTGCCAGCTCACCGTCCCGGGAGGGACCCGGCTATGGCTACACCTTC,CASSPSREGPGYGYTF,TRBJ1-2,TRBV18,NA,NA
TGTGCCAGCAGTTATCAGGGAAATCAGCCCCAGCATTTT,CASSYQGNQPQHF,TRBJ1-5,TRBV6-5,NA,NA
TGCAGTGCTAGAGGCGCTGAAGCTTTCTTT,CSARGAEAFF,TRBJ1-1,TRBV20-1,large,NA
TGTGCCAGCAGCTTAGGAATAGTCGACACTGAAGCTTTCTTT,CASSLGIVDTEAFF,TRBJ1-1,TRBV11-2,NA,NA
TGTGCCAGCAGCCCCTACTGGGGCCCACAAGAGACCCAGTACTTC,CASSPYWGPQETQYF,TRBJ2-5,TRBV7-2,NA,NA
TGTGCCAGCAGCCAAGATCAGCAGGGGGTTGGCTACACCTTC,CASSQDQQGVGYTF,TRBJ1-2,TRBV4-2,NA,TRBD1
TGTGCCAGCAGGCGGGACGGGAACTATGGCTACACCTTC,CASRRDGNYGYTF,TRBJ1-2,TRBV6-5,NA,NA
TGTGCCAGCAAAACGGGAGGGTACAATGAGCAGTTCTTC,CASKTGGYNEQFF,TRBJ2-1,TRBV27,NA,TRBD2
TGCGCCAGCAGCTGGGCGGGCGGGGCAAAAGAGACCCAGTACTTC,CASSWAGGAKETQYF,TRBJ2-5,TRBV5-1,once,NA
TGTGCCAGCAGCCAAGGGTTAATGGGCGGGAGTTCCTACGAGCAGTACTTC,CASSQGLMGGSSYEQYF,TRBJ2-7,TRBV3-1/TRBV3-2,few,TRBD2
TGTGCCAGCAGTATGGAAGCGGGGTTAAGCAATCAGCCCCAGCATTTT,CASSMEAGLSNQPQHF,TRBJ1-5,TRBV6-4,NA,NA
TGCGCCAGCAGCCAGTTCCCGGGACTAGCGGGAGTCAATGAGCAGTTCTTC,CASSQFPGLAGVNEQFF,TRBJ2-1,TRBV4-1,NA,TRBD2
TGTGCCAGCAGCTTACCGGGACAGAACTATGGCTACACCTTC,CASSLPGQNYGYTF,TRBJ1-2,TRBV5-4,NA,TRBD1
TGCGCCAGCAGCCAGACAGGCTTCCTCACTGAAGCTTTCTTT,CASSQTGFLTEAFF,TRBJ1-1,TRBV4-1,NA,NA
TGTGCCTGGACGACCAGGGGCTCTGGGGCCAACGTCCTGACTTTC,CAWTTRGSGANVLTF,TRBJ2-6,TRBV30,NA,NA
TGTGCCAGCAGCCTTACCGACAGGGGGTGGTATGGCTACACCTTC,CASSLTDRGWYGYTF,TRBJ1-2,TRBV11-2,NA,TRBD1
TGTGCCAGCAGCGTAGTGTCAGGCTATGGCTACACCTTC,CASSVVSGYGYTF,TRBJ1-2,TRBV9,once,NA
TGTGCCAGTAGTATAGGGGGACAAGCTTATGGCTACACCTTC,CASSIGGQAYGYTF,TRBJ1-2,TRBV19,NA,NA
TGTGCCAGCAGTTCCCCCACTGACAATTCCCAGCATTTT,CASSSPTDNSQHF,TRBJ1-5,TRBV12-3/TRBV12-4,NA,NA
TGTGCCAGCAGCTCCCTCCGTCGGGGCACTGAAGCTTTCTTT,CASSSLRRGTEAFF,TRBJ1-1,TRBV11-2,few,NA
TGTGCCAGCAGCTTCCGACTAGCGGGTAACACCGGGGAGCTGTTTTTT,CASSFRLAGNTGELFF,TRBJ2-2,TRBV9,NA,TRBD2
TGTGCCAGTAGTATCGACAGGACCGGAGGCTACACCTTC,CASSIDRTGGYTF,TRBJ1-2,TRBV19,NA,NA
TGCGCCAGCAGCTTACAAAATCGGGGGGCGAACACTGAAGCTTTCTTT,CASSLQNRGANTEAFF,TRBJ1-1,TRBV5-1,once,NA
TGTGCCAGCAGTCGACAGGGGGGCAATCAGCCCCAGCATTTT,CASSRQGGNQPQHF,TRBJ1-5,TRBV6-5,NA,TRBD1
TGTGCCAGCAGCTTGTACCAGACAGGGGACAACTATGGCTACACCTTC,CASSLYQTGDNYGYTF,TRBJ1-2,TRBV5-4,NA,TRBD1